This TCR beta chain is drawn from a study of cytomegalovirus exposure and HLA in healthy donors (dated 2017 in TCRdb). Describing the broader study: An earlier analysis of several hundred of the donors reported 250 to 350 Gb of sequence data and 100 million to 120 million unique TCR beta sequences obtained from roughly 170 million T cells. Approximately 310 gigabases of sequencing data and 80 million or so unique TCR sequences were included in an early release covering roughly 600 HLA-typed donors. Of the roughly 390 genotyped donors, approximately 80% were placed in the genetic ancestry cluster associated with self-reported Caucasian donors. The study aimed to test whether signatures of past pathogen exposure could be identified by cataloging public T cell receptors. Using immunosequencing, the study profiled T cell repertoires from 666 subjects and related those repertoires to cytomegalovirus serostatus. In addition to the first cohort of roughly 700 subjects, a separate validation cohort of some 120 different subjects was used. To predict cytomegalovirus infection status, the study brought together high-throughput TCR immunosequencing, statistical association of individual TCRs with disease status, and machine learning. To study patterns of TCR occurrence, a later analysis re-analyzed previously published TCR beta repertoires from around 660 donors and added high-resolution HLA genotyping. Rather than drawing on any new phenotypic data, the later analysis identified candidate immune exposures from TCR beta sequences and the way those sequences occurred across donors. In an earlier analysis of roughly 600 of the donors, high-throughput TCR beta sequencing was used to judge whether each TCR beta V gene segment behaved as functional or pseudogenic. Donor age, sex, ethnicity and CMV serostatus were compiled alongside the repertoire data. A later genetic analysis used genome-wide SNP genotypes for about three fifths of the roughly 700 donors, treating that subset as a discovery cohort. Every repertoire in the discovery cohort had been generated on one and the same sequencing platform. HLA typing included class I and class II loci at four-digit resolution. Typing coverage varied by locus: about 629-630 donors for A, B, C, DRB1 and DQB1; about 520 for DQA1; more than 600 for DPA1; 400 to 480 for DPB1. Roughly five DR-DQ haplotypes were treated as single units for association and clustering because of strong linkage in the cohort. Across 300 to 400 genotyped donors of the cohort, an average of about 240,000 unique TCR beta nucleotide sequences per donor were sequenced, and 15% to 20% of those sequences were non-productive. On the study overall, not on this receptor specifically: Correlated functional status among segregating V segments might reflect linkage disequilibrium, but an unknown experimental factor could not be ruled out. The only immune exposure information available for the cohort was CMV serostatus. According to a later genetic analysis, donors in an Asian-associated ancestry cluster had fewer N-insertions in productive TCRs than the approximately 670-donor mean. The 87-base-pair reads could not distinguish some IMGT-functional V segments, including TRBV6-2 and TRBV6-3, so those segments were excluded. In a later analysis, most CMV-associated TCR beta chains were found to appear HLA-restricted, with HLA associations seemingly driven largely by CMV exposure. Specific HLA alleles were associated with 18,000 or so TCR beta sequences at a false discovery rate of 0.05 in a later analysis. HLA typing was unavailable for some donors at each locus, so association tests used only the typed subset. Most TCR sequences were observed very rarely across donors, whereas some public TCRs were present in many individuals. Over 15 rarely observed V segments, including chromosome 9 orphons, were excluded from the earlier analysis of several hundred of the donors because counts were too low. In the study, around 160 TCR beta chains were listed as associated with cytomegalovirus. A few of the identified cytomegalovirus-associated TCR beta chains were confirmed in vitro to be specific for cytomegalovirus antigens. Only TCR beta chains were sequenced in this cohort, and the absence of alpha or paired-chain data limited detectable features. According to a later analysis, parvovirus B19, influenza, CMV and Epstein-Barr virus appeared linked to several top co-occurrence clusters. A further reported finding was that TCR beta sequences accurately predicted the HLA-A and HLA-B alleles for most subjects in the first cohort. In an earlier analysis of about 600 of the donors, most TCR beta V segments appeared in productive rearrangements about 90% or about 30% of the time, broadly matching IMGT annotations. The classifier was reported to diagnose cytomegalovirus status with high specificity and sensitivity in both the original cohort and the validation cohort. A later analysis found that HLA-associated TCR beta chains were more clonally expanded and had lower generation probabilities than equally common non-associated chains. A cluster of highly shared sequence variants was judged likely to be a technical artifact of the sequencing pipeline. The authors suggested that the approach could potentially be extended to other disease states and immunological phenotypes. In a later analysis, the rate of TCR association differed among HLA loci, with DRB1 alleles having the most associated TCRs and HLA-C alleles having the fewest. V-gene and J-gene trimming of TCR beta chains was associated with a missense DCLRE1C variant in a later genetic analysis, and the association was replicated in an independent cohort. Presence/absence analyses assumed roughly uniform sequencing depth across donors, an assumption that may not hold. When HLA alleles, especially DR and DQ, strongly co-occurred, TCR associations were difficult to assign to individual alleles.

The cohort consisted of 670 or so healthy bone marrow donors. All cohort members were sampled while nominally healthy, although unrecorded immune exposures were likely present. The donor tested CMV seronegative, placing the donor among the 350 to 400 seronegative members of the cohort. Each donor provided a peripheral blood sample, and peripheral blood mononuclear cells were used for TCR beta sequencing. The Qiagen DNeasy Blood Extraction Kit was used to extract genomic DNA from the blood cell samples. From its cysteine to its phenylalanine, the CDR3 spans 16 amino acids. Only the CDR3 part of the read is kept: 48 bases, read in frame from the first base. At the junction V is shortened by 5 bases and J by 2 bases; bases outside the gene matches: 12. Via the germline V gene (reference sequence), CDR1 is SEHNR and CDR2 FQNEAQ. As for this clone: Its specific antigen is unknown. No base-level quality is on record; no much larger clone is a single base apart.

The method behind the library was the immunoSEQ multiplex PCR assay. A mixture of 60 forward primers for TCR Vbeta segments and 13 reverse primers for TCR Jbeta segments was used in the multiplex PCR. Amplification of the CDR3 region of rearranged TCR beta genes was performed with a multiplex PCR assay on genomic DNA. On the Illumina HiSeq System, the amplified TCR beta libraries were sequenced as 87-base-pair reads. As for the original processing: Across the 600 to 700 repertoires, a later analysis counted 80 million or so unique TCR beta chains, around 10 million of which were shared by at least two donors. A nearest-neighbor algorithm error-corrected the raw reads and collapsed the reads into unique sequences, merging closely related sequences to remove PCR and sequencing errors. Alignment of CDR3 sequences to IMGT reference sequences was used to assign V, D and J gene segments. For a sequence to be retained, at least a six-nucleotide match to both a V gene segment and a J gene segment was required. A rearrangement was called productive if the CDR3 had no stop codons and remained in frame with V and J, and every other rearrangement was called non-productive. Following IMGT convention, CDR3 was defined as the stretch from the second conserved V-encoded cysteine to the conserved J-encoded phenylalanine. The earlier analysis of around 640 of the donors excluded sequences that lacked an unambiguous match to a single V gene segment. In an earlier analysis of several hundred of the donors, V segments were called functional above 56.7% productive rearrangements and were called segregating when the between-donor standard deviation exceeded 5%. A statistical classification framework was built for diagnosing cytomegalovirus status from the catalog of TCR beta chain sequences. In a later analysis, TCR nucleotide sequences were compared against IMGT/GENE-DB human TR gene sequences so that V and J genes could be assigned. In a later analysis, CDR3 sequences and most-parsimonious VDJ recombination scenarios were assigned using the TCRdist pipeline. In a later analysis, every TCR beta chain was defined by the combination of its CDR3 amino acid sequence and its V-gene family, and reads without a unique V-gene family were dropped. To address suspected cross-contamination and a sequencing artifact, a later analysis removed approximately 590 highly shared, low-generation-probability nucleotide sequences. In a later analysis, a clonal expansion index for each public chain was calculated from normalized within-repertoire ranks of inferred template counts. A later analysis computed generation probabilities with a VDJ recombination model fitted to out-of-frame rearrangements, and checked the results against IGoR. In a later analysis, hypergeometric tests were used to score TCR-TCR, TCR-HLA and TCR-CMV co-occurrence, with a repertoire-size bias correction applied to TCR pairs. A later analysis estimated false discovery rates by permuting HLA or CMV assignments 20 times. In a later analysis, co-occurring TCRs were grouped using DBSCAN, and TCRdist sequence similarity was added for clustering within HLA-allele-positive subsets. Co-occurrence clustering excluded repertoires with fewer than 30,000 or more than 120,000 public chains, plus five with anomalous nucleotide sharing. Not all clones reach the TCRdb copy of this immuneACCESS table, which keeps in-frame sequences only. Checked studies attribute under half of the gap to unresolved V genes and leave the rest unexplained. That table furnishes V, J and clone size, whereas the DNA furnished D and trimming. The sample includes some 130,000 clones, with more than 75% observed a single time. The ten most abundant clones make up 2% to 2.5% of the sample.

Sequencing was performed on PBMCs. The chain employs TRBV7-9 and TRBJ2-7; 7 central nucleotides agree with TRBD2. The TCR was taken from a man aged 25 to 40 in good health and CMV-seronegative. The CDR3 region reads CASSRVAGPSPYEQYF. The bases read TGTGCCAGCAGCCGGGTAGCGGGCCCGTCCCCCTACGAGCAGTACTTC.